The 16 T cell receptor beta chains reported below all come from one sample, sequenced in a study of cytomegalovirus exposure and HLA in healthy donors (dated by TCRdb to 2017 to 2019). To prepare the library, the immunoSEQ multiplex PCR assay was applied. Held by TCRdb, this immuneACCESS table contains in-frame sequences only and omits some clones. Under half of the omission traces to an unresolved V gene where checked; the cause of the rest is unknown. Counted in this sample were over 250,000 clones; 70% to 90% of them appeared once. The ten largest clones add up to approximately 1% of the sample. The sequenced material came from PBMCs. All receptors come from a woman between 18 and 29 years old in good health and CMV-seronegative.

The rearrangement links TRBV29-1 to TRBJ2-1; 8 nucleotides line up with TRBD2. V gave up 5 bases and J gave up 7 bases; unmatched junction bases: 7. Germline-derived CDR1 and CDR2 are SQVTM and ANQGSEA. The length of the CDR3 is 13 residues. This CDR3 is CSVPLGGVNEQFF. Written as DNA, the CDR3 is TGCAGCGTTCCACTCGGGGGGGTAAATGAGCAGTTCTTC.

The V and J genes are TRBV18 and TRBJ1-3; D is unclear. Germline CDR1 reads KGHSH; CDR2 reads LQKENI. The V end lost 5 bases, the J end lost 4 bases, and 9 bases lay between the germline ends. The CDR3 spans 13 residues. The CDR3 region is CASSSSAGNTIYF. CDR3 nucleotides: TGTGCCAGCTCATCTTCAGCGGGAAACACCATATATTTT. The whole variable domain, remainder taken from reference TRBV18 and TRBJ1-3, is NAGVMQNPRHLVRRRGQEARLRCSPMKGHSHVYWYRQLPEEGLKFMVYLQKENIIDESGMPKERFSAEFPKEGPSILRIQQVVRGDSAAYFCASSSSAGNTIYFGEGSWLTVV.

The rearrangement uses TRBV19 and TRBJ1-2; 7 nucleotides align to TRBD1. Germline CDR1 LNHDA, CDR2 SQIVND (reference sequence). V shed 3 bases and J 9 bases; nucleotides not matched to a gene: 10. The CDR3 is made up of 14 amino acids. CDR3 in amino acids: CASSILGQARRYTF. The CDR3 nucleotides are TGTGCCAGTAGTATTCTAGGACAGGCTCGACGCTACACCTTC.

This clone was seen once. This rearrangement joins TRBV7-9 to TRBJ2-7; D is undetermined. CDR1 is SEHNR, CDR2 FQNEAQ, per germline (reference sequence). The CDR3 extends over 12 amino acids. Trimming left V 5 bases short and J 1 base short, with 6 bases between. CDR3 sequence reads: CASSPRSYEQYF. CDR3 sequence (DNA): TGTGCCAGCAGCCCCCGGTCCTACGAGCAGTACTTC.

V and J are TRBV19 and TRBJ1-1, with TRBD1 as a possible D gene (5 bases). Trimming took 6 bases from V and 11 from J, leaving 16 bases between them. Germline V gene lookup returns CDR1 LNHDA and CDR2 SQIVND (reference sequence). This CDR3 is built from 12 residues. The CDR3 loop reads CASRDMAGVAFF. Written as DNA, the CDR3 is TGTGCCAGTAGGGATATGGCGGGGGTGGCTTTCTTT.

CDR3 in DNA: TGTGCCAGCAGCCTACAGGGTTGGGGCTACACCTTC. Protein sequence: CASSLQGWGYTF. The gene calls are TRBV28 and TRBJ1-2; perhaps TRBD1 as D (6 bases). The CDR3 has 12 residues. CDR1 MDHEN and CDR2 SYDVKM come from the germline V gene. Trimming removed 6 bases at V and 8 bases at J, with 13 bases between.

The V call is TRBV9, the J call TRBJ1-2, with D tentatively TRBD1 (5 bases). The V end lost 0 bases, the J end lost 0 bases, and 12 bases lay between the germline ends. Per the germline V gene, CDR1 is SGDLS and CDR2 is YYNGEE. This CDR3 spans 16 amino acids. The CDR3 nucleotides read TGTGCCAGCAGCGTAGGGCAGGGTTCAGCTAACTATGGCTACACCTTC. Amino acid sequence: CASSVGQGSANYGYTF.

The chain employs TRBV6-6 and TRBJ1-5; 8 bases are a match to TRBD1. In germline, CDR1 is MNHNY, CDR2 SVGAGI (reference sequence). The CDR3 runs to 16 residues. Trimming at V came to 2 bases and at J to 1 base, leaving 4 bases not matched to a gene. CDR3 coding DNA: TGTGCCAGCAGTTACATGGGACAGGAGAGCAATCAGCCCCAGCATTTT. This encodes CASSYMGQESNQPQHF.

J is TRBJ2-3 and V is TRBV2, with 9 bases aligning to TRBD2. Germline CDR1 reads SNHLY; CDR2 reads FYNNEI. J gave up 0 bases and V 7 bases, and 14 bases lay outside the gene matches. CDR3 length equals 18 residues. The CDR3 here is CASIRTASGVASTDTQYF. The DNA for the CDR3 is TGTGCCAGCATCAGAACGGCTAGCGGGGTCGCTAGCACAGATACGCAGTATTTT. Full variable domain (rest looked up from reference TRBV2 and TRBJ2-3): EPEVTQTPSHQVTQMGQEVILRCVPISNHLYFYWYRQILGQKVEFLVSFYNNEISEKSEIFDDQFSVERPDGSNFTLKIRSTKLEDSAMYFCASIRTASGVASTDTQYFGPGTRLTVL.

This chain links TRBV11-2 with TRBJ1-2; D is unclear. Trimming pared 5 bases from V and 7 bases from J, leaving 17 bases between. The germline V gene has CDR1 SGHAT and CDR2 FQNNGV. CDR3 size: 14 residues. The CDR3 sequence is CASSANSAEGGYTF. The CDR3 coding sequence is TGTGCCAGCAGCGCCAATTCGGCTGAGGGTGGCTACACCTTC.

This chain connects TRBV5-1 to TRBJ2-7; 12 nucleotides match TRBD1. The CDR3 length is 15 residues. The ends lost 8 bases at V and 3 bases at J; junction bases unmatched: 9. CDR1 and CDR2 (germline): SGHRS, YFSETQ. The CDR3 DNA sequence: TGCGCCAGTAGACCGGGACAGGGGGCTGGCTACGAGCAGTACTTC. Translating gives CASRPGQGAGYEQYF.

There are a few counts of this clone. The same CDR3 arises from other DNA sequences in this sample as well. The rearrangement uses TRBV5-1 and TRBJ1-1; TRBD1 aligns across 7 bases. The CDR3 totals 14 residues. The germline gives CDR1 SGHRS, CDR2 YFSETQ. The trim removed 1 base at V and 0 bases at J, leaving 0 bases unmatched. CDR3 protein: CASSLTGVNTEAFF. The CDR3 nucleotides are TGCGCCAGCAGCTTGACAGGGGTGAACACTGAAGCTTTCTTT. Full variable domain (rest looked up from reference TRBV5-1 and TRBJ1-1): KAGVTQTPRYLIKTRGQQVTLSCSPISGHRSVSWYQQTPGQGLQFLFEYFSETQRNKGNFPGRFSGRQFSNSRSEMNVSTLELGDSALYLCASSLTGVNTEAFFGQGTRLTVV.

The gene calls are TRBV6-5 and TRBJ2-7; D gene unclear. The CDR3 has 14 residues. Per germline, CDR1 MNHEY and CDR2 SVGAGI. With 4 bases removed from V and 2 bases from J, the gap between germline ends came to 12 bases. The CDR3 bases are TGTGCCAGCAGTTTACGCGCGGAACCCTACGAGCAGTACTTC. It encodes CASSLRAEPYEQYF.

This clone was seen only once. The rearrangement uses TRBV30 and TRBJ2-5; D gene unclear. The V end lost 2 bases, the J end lost 5 bases, and 6 bases lay between the germline ends. CDR3 length: 11 amino acids. Germline V gene lookup returns CDR1 GTSNPN and CDR2 SVGIG (reference sequence). The CDR3 bases are TGTGCCTGGAGTACGGAGGAGACCCAGTACTTC. Protein product: CAWSTEETQYF.

This clone appeared a few times. The genes are TRBV27 and TRBJ2-3; a weak D match, TRBD1 (6 bases). The V end was cut by 4 bases, the J end by 6 bases, with 20 bases between. Germline V gene sequence: CDR1 MNHEY, CDR2 SMNVEV (reference sequence). The CDR3 is 16 residues long. The CDR3 spells CASSSQQGLSDDTQYF. CDR3 nucleotide sequence: TGTGCCAGCAGTTCCCAACAGGGCTTGTCTGATGATACGCAGTATTTT.

The chain couples TRBV5-1 to TRBJ1-5; D possibly corresponds to TRBD1 (5 bases). The CDR3 sequence is 13 residues long. V was shortened by 2 bases and J by 5 bases, with 8 bases between the two germline ends. Germline values: CDR1 SGHRS, CDR2 YFSETQ. CDR3 sequence reads: CASSFSGDQPQHF. The CDR3 bases are TGCGCCAGCAGCTTTTCGGGGGATCAGCCCCAGCATTTT. The full variable domain, its missing parts supplied by reference TRBV5-1 and TRBJ1-5, is KAGVTQTPRYLIKTRGQQVTLSCSPISGHRSVSWYQQTPGQGLQFLFEYFSETQRNKGNFPGRFSGRQFSNSRSEMNVSTLELGDSALYLCASSFSGDQPQHFGDGTRLSIL.